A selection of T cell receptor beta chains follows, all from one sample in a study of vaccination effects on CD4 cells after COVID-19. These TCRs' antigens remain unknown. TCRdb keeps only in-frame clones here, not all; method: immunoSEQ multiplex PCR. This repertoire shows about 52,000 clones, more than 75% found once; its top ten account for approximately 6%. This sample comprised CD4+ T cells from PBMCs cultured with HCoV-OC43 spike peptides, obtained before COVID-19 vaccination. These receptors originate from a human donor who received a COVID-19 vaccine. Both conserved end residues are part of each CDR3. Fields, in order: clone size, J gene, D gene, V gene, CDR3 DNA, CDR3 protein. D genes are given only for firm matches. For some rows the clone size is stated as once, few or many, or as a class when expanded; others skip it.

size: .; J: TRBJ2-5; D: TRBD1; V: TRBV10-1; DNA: TGCGCCAGCAGTGAGGACAGGGTGGCGGAGACCCAGTACTTC; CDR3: CASSEDRVAETQYF
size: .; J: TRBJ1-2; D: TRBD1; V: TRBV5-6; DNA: TGTGCCAGCAGCCCACCGGGACAGGGGGCGCGAGGCTACACCTTC; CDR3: CASSPPGQGARGYTF
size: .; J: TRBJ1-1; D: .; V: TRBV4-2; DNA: TGTGCCAGCAGCCAAGACTTCAAGTCGGCTTGGAACACTGAAGCTTTCTTT; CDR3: CASSQDFKSAWNTEAFF
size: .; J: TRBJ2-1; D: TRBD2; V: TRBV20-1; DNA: TGCAGTGCTAGTTATCTAGCGGGGATATACAATGAGCAGTTCTTC; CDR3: CSASYLAGIYNEQFF
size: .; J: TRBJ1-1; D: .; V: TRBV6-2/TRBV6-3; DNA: TGTGCCAGCAGTTACGGGACACAAAGGGGTGAAGCTTTCTTT; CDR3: CASSYGTQRGEAFF
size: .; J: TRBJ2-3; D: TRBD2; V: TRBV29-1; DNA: TGCAGCGGGCCGCGCGGGGGGACGCAGTATTTT; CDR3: CSGPRGGTQYF
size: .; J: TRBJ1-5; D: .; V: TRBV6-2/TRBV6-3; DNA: TGTGCCAGCAGTTACCCGATGGGGGGCAATCAGCCCCAGCATTTT; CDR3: CASSYPMGGNQPQHF
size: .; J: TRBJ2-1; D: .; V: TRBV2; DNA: TGTGCCAGCAGTGAAGACCGCGGCTACAATGAGCAGTTCTTC; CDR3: CASSEDRGYNEQFF
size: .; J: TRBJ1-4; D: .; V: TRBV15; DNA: TGTGCCACCAGCAGAGACCATAGAGATTACCCGCCGGAAAAACTGTTTTTT; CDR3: CATSRDHRDYPPEKLFF
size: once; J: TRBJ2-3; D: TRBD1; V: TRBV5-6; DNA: TGTGCCAGCAGCACACGGGACAGGGGCACAGATACGCAGTATTTT; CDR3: CASSTRDRGTDTQYF
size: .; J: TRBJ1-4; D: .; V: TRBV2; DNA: TGTGCCAGCAGTGTAGAGGGTCTCGGTAATGAAAAACTGTTTTTT; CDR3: CASSVEGLGNEKLFF
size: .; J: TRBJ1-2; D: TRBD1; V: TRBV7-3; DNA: TGTGCCAGCAGCTTGGGGACAGGGGACGGCTACACCTTC; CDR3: CASSLGTGDGYTF
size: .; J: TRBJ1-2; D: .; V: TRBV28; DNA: TGTGCCAGCAGTGAACAGGGTGGATATGGCTACACCTTC; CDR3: CASSEQGGYGYTF
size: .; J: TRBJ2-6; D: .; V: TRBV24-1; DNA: TGTGCCACTAATCTCACTGGGGCCAACGTCCTGACTTTC; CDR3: CATNLTGANVLTF
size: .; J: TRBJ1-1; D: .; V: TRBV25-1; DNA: TGTGCCAGCAGGAAGGACAGTTTGAACACTGAAGCTTTCTTT; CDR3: CASRKDSLNTEAFF
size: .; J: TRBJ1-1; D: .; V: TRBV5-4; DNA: TGTGCCAGCAGCTTGGATTTTGATGGGGAAGCTTTCTTT; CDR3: CASSLDFDGEAFF
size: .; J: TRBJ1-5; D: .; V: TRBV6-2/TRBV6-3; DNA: TGTGCCAGCAGTTATTCGGAAAATCAGCCCCAGCATTTT; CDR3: CASSYSENQPQHF
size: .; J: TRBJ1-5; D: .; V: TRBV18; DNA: TGTGCCAGCTCACCGATCCCGGTCGGACAGCCCCAGCATTTT; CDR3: CASSPIPVGQPQHF
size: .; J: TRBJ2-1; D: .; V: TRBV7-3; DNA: TGTGCCAGCAAAGAAGCCCCCAGAGGCTCGAATTTAATAAATGAGCAGTTCTTC; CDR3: CASKEAPRGSNLINEQFF
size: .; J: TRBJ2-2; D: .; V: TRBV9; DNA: TGTGCCAGCAGCGTCTCGGGACTGCAGGGGACCGGGGAGCTGTTTTTT; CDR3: CASSVSGLQGTGELFF
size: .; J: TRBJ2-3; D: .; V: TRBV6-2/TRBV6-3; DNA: TGTGCCAGCAGTTCAGGTCCAGATACGCAGTATTTT; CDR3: CASSSGPDTQYF
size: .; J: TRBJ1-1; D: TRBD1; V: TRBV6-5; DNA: TGTGCCAGCAGTTCACAGTTAGGGGACAGAGCTTTCTTT; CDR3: CASSSQLGDRAFF
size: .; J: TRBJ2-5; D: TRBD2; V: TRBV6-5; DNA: TGTGCCAGCAGTTTCTCGGGACTAGCGGGGGCAGAGACCCAGTACTTC; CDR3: CASSFSGLAGAETQYF
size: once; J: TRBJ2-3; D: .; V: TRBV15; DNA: TGTGCCACCAGCAGAGATTGGGGGAATACGCAGTATTTT; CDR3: CATSRDWGNTQYF
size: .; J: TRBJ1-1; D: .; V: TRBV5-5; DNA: TGTGCCAGCAGCATGCGTCGGGGGGGCTTCAATATGAACACTGAAGCTTTCTTT; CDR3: CASSMRRGGFNMNTEAFF
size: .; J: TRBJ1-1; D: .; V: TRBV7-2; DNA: TGTGCCAGCAGCTTAGCGGGCATCGGACAACCGAACACTGAAGCTTTCTTT; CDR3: CASSLAGIGQPNTEAFF
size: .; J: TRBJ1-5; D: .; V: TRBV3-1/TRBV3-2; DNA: TGTGCCAGCAGCCCGACAGTGCAATCACAGCCCCAGCATTTT; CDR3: CASSPTVQSQPQHF
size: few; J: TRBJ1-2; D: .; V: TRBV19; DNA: TGTGCCAGTAGTATAACCCCGGGGACCTATGGCTACACCTTC; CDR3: CASSITPGTYGYTF
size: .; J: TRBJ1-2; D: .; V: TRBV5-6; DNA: TGTGCCAGCAGCTTTCTGATGGGACGGGGCTATGGCTACACCTTC; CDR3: CASSFLMGRGYGYTF
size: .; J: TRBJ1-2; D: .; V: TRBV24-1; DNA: TGTGCCACCAGCCTATCAACCGGGGAAATGGGCGGCTACACCTTC; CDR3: CATSLSTGEMGGYTF
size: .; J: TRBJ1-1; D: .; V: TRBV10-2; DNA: TGCGCCAGCACCAATGGGGGGAACACTGAAGCTTTCTTT; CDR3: CASTNGGNTEAFF
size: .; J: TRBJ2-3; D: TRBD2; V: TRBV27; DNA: TGTGCCAGCAGTTTATTTAGGTCTAGCGGACTCACAGATACGCAGTATTTT; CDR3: CASSLFRSSGLTDTQYF
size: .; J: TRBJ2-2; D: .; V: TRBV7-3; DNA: TGTGCCAGCAGCCCGAGGGCCGCAGGGAACACCGGGGAGCTGTTTTTT; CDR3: CASSPRAAGNTGELFF
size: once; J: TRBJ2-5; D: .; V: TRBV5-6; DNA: TGTGCCAGCAGCTTGGTCTCAGGGACCCTCCAAGAGACCCAGTACTTC; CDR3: CASSLVSGTLQETQYF
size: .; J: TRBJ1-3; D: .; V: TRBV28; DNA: TGTGCCAGCAGTTTAATGAACACCATATATTTT; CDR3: CASSLMNTIYF
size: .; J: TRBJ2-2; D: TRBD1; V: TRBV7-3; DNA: TGTGCCAGCAGCTTAACCGGACAGGGTGCGAACACCGGGGAGCTGTTTTTT; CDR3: CASSLTGQGANTGELFF
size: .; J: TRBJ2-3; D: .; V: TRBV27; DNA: TGTGCCAGCAGTTTGTCCCCGGTAACCGGGACAACGCAGTATTTT; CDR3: CASSLSPVTGTTQYF
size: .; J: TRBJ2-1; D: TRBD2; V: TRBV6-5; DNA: TGTGCCAGCAGCAGTTGGGGCGGGGGGACCCATGAGCAGTTCTTC; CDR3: CASSSWGGGTHEQFF
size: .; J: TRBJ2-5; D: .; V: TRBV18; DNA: TGTGCCAGCTCACCATCGCTCCCTGAGACCCAGTACTTC; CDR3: CASSPSLPETQYF